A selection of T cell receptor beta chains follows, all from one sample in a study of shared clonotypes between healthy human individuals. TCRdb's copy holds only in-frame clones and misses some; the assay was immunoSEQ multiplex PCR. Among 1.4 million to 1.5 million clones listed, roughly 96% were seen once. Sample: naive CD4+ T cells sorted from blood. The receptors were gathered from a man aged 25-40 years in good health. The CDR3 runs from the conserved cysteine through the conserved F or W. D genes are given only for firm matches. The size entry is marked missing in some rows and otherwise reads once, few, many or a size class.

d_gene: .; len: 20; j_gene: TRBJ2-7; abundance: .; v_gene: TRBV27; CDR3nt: TGTGCCAGCAGTCCGACCGTGGGGGGCCCCCGCGGCCCCCTTTTGTACGAGCAGTACTTC; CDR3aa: CASSPTVGGPRGPLLYEQYF
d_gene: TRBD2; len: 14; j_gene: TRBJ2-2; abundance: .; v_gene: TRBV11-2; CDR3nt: TGTGCCAGCGGAGGGACTAGCCGCACCGGGGAGCTGTTTTTT; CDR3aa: CASGGTSRTGELFF
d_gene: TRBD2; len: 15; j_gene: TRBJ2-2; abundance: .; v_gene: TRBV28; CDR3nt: TGTGCCAGCAGTCCAGCGGGGGTCGGTATCGGGGAGCTGTTTTTT; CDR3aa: CASSPAGVGIGELFF
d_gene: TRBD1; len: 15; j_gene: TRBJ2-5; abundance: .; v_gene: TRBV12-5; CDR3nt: TGTGCTAGTGGTGCCGGGACAGGGGAGGGGAAGACCCAGTACTTC; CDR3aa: CASGAGTGEGKTQYF
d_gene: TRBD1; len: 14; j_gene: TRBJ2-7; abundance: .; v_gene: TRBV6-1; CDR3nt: TGTGCCAGCAGTATACAGGGGTCATCCTACGAGCAGTACTTC; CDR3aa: CASSIQGSSYEQYF
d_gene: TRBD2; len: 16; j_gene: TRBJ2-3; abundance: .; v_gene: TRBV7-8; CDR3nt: TGTGCCAGCAGCCTCCGACTAGCGGCATACACAGATACGCAGTATTTT; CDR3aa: CASSLRLAAYTDTQYF
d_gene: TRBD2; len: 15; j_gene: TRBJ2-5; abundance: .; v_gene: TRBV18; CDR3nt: TGTGCCAGCTCACCAAGACTAGCGCCACAAGAGACCCAGTACTTC; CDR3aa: CASSPRLAPQETQYF
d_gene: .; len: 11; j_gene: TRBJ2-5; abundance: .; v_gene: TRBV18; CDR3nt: TGTGCCAGCTCCGAGACCTGGACCCAGTACTTC; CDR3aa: CASSETWTQYF
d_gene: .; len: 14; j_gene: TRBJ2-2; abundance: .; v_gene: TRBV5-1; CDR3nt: TGCGCCAGCAGCTTGGATCCAGGGACCGGGGAGCTGTTTTTT; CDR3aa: CASSLDPGTGELFF
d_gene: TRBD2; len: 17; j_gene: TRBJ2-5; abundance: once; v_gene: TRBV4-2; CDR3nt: TGTGCCAGCAGCCAAGGGAATGCCGGGACTAGCGAGGAGACCCAGTACTTC; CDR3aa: CASSQGNAGTSEETQYF
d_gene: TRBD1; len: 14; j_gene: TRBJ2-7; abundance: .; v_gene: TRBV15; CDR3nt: TGTGCCACCAGCAGAATCGGACAGGGCTACGAGCAGTACTTC; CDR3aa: CATSRIGQGYEQYF
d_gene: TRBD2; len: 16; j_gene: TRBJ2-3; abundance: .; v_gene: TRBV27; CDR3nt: TGTGCCAGCAGTTTAATTAGCGGGAGGGCCACAGATACGCAGTATTTT; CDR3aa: CASSLISGRATDTQYF
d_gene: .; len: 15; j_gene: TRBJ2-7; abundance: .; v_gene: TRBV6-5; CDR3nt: TGTGCCAGCAGTGGGGTAGGGGGGAGCTCATCCGAGCAGTACTTC; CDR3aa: CASSGVGGSSSEQYF
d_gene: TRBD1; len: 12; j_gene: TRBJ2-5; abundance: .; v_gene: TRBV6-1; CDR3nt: TGTGCCAGCAGGGGGGACAGAGAGACCCAGTACTTC; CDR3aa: CASRGDRETQYF
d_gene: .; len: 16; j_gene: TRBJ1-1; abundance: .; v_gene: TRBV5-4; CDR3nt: TGTGCCAGCAGCTTGATCCCAAGGACCGCCGGCACTGAAGCTTTCTTT; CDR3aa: CASSLIPRTAGTEAFF
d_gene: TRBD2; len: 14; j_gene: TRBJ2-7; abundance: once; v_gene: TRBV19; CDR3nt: TGTGCCAGTAGTAAAGTGCGGGAGTCGGGCGAGCAGTACTTC; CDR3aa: CASSKVRESGEQYF
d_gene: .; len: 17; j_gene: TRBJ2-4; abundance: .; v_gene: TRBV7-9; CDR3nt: TGTGCCAGCAGCTTAGATGTTTTGGGCGGTCCGCGGGGCATTCAGTACTTC; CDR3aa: CASSLDVLGGPRGIQYF
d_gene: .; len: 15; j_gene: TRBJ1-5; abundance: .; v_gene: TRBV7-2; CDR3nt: TGTGCCAGCAGCTCTTGGGAGAGAAACAATCAGCCCCAGCATTTT; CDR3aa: CASSSWERNNQPQHF
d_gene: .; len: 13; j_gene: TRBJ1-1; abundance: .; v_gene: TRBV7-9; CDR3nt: TGTGCCAGCAGCACCCGGGAGAACACTGAAGCTTTCTTT; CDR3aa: CASSTRENTEAFF
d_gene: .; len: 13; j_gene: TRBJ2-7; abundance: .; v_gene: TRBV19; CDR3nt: TGTGCCAGTAGTAGGGAGGGGGTCGTCGAGCAGTACTTC; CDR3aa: CASSREGVVEQYF
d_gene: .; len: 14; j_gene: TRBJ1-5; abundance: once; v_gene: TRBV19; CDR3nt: TGTGCCAGTAGTATATTGGCAGATAATCAGCCCCAGCATTTT; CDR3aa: CASSILADNQPQHF
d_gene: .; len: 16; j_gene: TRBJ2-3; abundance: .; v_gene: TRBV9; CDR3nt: TGTGCCAGCAGCAGAGAGGGTCTCCCAGACACAGATACGCAGTATTTT; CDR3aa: CASSREGLPDTDTQYF
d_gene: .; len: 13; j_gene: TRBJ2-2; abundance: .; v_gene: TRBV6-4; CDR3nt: TGTGCCAGCAGTCTTAGCGGCACCGGGGAGCTGTTTTTT; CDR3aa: CASSLSGTGELFF
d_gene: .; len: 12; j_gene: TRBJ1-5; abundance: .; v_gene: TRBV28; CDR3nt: TGTGCCAGCAGAGCATACGGTGAGCCCCAGCATTTT; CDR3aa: CASRAYGEPQHF
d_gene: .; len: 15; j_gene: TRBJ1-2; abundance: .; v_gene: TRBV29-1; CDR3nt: TGCAGCGTTGAACCCTTATTGCAGGGCACCTATGGCTACACCTTC; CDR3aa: CSVEPLLQGTYGYTF
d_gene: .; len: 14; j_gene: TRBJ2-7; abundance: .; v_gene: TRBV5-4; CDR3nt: TGTGCCAGCAGCCCCTCGGGACCGTTCTACGAGCAGTACTTC; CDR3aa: CASSPSGPFYEQYF
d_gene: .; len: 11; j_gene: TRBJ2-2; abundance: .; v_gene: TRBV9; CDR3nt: TGTGCCAGCAAGCAGGACGGGGAGCTGTTTTTT; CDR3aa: CASKQDGELFF
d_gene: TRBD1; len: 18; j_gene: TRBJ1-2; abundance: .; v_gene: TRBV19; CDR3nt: TGTGCCAGTAGTATTTCAGAGCCCCGGACAGGGATGGGCTATGGCTACACCTTC; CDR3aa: CASSISEPRTGMGYGYTF
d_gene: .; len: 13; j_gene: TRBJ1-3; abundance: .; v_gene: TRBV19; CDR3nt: TGTGCCAGTAGTATGGAGCTAGGAAACACCATATATTTT; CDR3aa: CASSMELGNTIYF
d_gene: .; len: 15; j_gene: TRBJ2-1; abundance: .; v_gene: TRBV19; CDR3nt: TGTGCCAGTAGTAGGCTCCCGGTTGGGTTTGATGAGCAGTTCTTC; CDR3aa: CASSRLPVGFDEQFF
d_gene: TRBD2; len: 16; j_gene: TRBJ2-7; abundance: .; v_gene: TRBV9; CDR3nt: TGTGCCAGCAGCGTAGAGAGGACTAGAAGCTACTACGAGCAGTACTTC; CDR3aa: CASSVERTRSYYEQYF
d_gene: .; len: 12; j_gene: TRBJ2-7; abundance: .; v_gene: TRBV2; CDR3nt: TGTGCCGGGGGCAGGGATTCCCCCGAGCAGTACTTC; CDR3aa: CAGGRDSPEQYF
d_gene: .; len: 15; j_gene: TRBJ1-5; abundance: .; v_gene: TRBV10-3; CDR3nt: TGTGCCATCAGTGAGGGGGGCTCTTCTAATCAGCCCCAGCATTTT; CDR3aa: CAISEGGSSNQPQHF
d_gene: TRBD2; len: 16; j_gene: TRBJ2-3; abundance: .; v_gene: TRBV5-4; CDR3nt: TGTGCCAGCAGCCCGACTAGCGGGAGAACCCCAGATACGCAGTATTTT; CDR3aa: CASSPTSGRTPDTQYF
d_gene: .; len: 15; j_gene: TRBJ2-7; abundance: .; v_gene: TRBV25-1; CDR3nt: TGTGCCAGCAGTGACTTTAGAGGGAGAGGTTACGAGCAGTACTTC; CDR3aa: CASSDFRGRGYEQYF
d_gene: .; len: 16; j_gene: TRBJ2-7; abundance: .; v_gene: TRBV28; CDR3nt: TGTGCCAGCAGTCCCCTAGACAGTTGGAGAACCTACGAGCAGTACTTC; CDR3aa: CASSPLDSWRTYEQYF
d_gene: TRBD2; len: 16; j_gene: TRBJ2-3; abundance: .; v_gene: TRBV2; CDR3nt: TGTGCCAGCAGTGCCGATAGCGGGAGGGCCGGAGATACGCAGTATTTT; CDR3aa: CASSADSGRAGDTQYF
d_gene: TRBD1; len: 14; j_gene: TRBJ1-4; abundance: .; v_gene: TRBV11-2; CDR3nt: TGTGCCAGCAGATTGACAGGGGCGAAGGAAAAACTGTTTTTT; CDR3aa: CASRLTGAKEKLFF
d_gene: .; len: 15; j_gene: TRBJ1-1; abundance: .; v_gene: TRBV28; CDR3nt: TGTGCCAGCAGTCTTGCAGGGGACCGTGGCACTGAAGCTTTCTTT; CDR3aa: CASSLAGDRGTEAFF
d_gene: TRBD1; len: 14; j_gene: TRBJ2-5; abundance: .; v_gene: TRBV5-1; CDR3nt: TGCGCCAGCACTCGGGACAGCTCTCAAGAGACCCAGTACTTC; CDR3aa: CASTRDSSQETQYF
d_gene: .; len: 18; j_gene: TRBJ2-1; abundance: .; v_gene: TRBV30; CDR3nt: TGTGCCTGGAGTGGGGTCGGGGGGCCAGCGATTCTAAACAATGAGCAGTTCTTC; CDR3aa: CAWSGVGGPAILNNEQFF
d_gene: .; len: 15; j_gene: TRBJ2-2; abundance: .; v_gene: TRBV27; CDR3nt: TGTGCCAGCAGTTTGATCGCGCCGAACACCGGGGAGCTGTTTTTT; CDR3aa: CASSLIAPNTGELFF
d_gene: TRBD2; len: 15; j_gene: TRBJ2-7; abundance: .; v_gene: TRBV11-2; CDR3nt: TGTGCCAGCAGTCGACCGGGACTAGCATCGCGGGAGCAGTACTTC; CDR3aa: CASSRPGLASREQYF
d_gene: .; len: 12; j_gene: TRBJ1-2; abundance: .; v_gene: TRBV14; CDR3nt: TGTGCCAGCAGCCAAGCCTACGGTGGCTACACCTTC; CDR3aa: CASSQAYGGYTF
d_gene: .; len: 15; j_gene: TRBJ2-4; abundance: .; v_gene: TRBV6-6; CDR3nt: TGTGCCAGCAGTACAACAGGGCTAGCCAAAAACATTCAGTACTTC; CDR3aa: CASSTTGLAKNIQYF
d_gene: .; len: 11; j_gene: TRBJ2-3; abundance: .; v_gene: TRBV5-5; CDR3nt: TGTGCCAGCAGCTCGCGAGATACGCAGTATTTT; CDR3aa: CASSSRDTQYF
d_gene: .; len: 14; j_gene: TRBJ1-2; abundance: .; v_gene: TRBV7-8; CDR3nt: TGTGCCAGCAGCTTATACGACCAACTGGGGGGCTACACCTTC; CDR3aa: CASSLYDQLGGYTF
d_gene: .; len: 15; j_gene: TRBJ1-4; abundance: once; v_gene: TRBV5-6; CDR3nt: TGTGCCAGCAGCTTGAGAGGGGCCGTGAATGAAAAACTGTTTTTT; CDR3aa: CASSLRGAVNEKLFF
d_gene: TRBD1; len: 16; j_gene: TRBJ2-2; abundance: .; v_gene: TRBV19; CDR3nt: TGTGCCAGCCTACACCTGGGACAGACGAACACCGGGGAGCTGTTTTTT; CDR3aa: CASLHLGQTNTGELFF
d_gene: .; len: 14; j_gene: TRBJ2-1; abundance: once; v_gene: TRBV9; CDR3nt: TGTGCCAGCAGCGTTCGAGTTTCCCCCAATGAGCAGTTCTTC; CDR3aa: CASSVRVSPNEQFF
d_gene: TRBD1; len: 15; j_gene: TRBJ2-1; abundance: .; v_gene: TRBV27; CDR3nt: TGTGCCAGCAGCCGACAGGGGGAACCCTACAATGAGCAGTTCTTC; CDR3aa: CASSRQGEPYNEQFF
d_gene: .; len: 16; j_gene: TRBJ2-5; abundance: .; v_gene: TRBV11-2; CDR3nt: TGTGCCAGCAGCTCCTTCTTTGGTATACACCAAGAGACCCAGTACTTC; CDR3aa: CASSSFFGIHQETQYF